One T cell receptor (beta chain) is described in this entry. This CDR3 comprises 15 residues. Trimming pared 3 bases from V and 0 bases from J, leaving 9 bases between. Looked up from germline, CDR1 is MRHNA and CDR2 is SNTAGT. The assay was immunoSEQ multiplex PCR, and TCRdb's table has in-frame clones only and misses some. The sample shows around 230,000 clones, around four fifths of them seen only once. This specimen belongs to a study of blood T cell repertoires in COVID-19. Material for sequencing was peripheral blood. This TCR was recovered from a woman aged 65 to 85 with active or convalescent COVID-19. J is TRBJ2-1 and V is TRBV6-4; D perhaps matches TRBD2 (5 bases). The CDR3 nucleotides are TGTGCCAGCAGTGAAGGACTCAGCTCCTACAATGAGCAGTTCTTC. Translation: CASSEGLSSYNEQFF.